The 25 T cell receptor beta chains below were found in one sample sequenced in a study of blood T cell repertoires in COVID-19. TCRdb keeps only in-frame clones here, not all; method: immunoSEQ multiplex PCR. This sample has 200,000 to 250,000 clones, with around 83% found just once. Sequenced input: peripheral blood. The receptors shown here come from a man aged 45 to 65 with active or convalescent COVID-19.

This CDR3 is CASSRTSGGVIFYNEQFF. As DNA, the CDR3 is TGCGCCAGCAGCCGAACTAGCGGGGGGGTAATCTTCTACAATGAGCAGTTCTTC. The rearrangement links TRBV5-1 to TRBJ2-1, with TRBD2 matching 13 bases. CDR3 size: 18 residues. Germline CDR1 and CDR2: SGHRS and YFSETQ. After removal of 4 bases from V and 3 bases from J, the junction contained 10 bases not matched to a gene.

The CDR3 is CASIGAGRYTEAFF. CDR3 nucleotide sequence: TGTGCCAGCATAGGGGCAGGGAGGTACACTGAAGCTTTCTTT. The V and J genes are TRBV4-2 and TRBJ1-1; D is possibly TRBD1 (5 bases). V was shortened by 7 bases and J by 3 bases, with 15 bases between the two germline ends. Germline V CDR1 and CDR2: LGHNA, YNFKEQ. The CDR3 sequence is 14 residues long.

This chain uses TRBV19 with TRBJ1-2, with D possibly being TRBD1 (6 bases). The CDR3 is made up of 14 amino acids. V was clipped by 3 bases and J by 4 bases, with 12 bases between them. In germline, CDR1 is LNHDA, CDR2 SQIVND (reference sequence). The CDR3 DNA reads TGTGCCAGTAGTATCAGGGGCGTCCGCTATGGCTACACCTTC. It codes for CASSIRGVRYGYTF.

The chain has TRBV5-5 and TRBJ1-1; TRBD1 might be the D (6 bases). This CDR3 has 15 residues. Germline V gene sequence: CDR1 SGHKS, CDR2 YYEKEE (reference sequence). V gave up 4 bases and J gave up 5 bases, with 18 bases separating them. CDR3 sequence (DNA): TGTGCCAGCAGCCCCCGGACACCAAGGGGGACTGAAGCTTTCTTT. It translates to CASSPRTPRGTEAFF. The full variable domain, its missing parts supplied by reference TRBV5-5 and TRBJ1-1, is DAGVTQSPTHLIKTRGQQVTLRCSPISGHKSVSWYQQVLGQGPQFIFQYYEKEERGRGNFPDRFSARQFPNYSSELNVNALLLGDSALYLCASSPRTPRGTEAFFGQGTRLTVV.

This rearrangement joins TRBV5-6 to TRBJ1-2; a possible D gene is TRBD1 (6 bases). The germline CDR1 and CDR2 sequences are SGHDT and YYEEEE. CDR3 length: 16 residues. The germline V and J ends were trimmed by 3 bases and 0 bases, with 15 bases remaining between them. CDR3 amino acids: CASSSPGVPSNYGYTF. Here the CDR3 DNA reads TGTGCCAGCAGCTCCCCAGGGGTCCCCTCTAACTATGGCTACACCTTC.

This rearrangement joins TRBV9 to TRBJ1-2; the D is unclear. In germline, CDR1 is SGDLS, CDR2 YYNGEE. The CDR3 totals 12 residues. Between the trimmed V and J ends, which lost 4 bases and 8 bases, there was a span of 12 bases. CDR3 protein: CASSSGVGGYTF. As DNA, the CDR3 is TGTGCCAGCAGCTCCGGGGTGGGCGGCTACACCTTC.

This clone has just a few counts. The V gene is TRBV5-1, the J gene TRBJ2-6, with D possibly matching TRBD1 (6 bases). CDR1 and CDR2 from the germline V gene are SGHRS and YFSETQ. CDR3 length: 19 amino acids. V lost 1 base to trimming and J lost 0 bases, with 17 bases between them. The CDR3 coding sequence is TGCGCCAGCAGCTTGAGGGCCCAGGGGCCACGCTCTGGGGCCAACGTCCTGACTTTC. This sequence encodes CASSLRAQGPRSGANVLTF.

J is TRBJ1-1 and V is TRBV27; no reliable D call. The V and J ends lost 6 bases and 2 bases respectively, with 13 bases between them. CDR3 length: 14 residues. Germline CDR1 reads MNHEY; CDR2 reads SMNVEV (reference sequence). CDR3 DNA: TGTGCCAGCAGCCCAACACGTCGTAACACTGAAGCTTTCTTT. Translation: CASSPTRRNTEAFF.

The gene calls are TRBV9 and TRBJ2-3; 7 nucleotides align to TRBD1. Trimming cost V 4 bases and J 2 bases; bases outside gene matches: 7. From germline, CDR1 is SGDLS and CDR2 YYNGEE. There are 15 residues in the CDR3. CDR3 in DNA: TGTGCCAGCAGCACCACCGGGACAGCCACAGATACGCAGTATTTT. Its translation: CASSTTGTATDTQYF. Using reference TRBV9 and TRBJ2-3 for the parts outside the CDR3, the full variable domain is DSGVTQTPKHLITATGQRVTLRCSPRSGDLSVYWYQQSLDQGLQFLIQYYNGEERAKGNILERFSAQQFPDLHSELNLSSLELGDSALYFCASSTTGTATDTQYFGPGTRLTVL.

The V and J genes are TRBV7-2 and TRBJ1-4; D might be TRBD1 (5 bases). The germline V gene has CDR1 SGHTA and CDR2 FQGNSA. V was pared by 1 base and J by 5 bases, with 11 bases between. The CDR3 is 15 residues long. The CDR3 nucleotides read TGTGCCAGCAGCTTAGTTGGGGACTTAAATGAAAAACTGTTTTTT. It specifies CASSLVGDLNEKLFF.

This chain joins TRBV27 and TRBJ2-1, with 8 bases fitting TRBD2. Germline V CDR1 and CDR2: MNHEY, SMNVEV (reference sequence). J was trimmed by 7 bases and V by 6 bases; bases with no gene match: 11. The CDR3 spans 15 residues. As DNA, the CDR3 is TGTGCCAGCAGCAACTCGGGAGGGCCGTGGAATGAGCAGTTCTTC. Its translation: CASSNSGGPWNEQFF.

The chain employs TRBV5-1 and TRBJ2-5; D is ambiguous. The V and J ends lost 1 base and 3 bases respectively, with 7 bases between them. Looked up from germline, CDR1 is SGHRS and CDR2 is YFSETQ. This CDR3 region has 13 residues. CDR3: CASSLYAEETQYF. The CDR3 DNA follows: TGCGCCAGCAGCTTGTATGCGGAAGAGACCCAGTACTTC.

Here the CDR3 DNA reads TGTGCCAGCAGCTTTTTGGGACAGGGTTATGGCTACACCTTC. It yields the protein CASSFLGQGYGYTF. The chain combines TRBV28 with TRBJ1-2, with 9 bases lining up with TRBD1. This CDR3 spans 14 amino acids. Per the germline V gene, CDR1 is MDHEN and CDR2 is SYDVKM. With 6 bases clipped from V and 5 bases from J, the junction kept 7 bases outside the gene matches.

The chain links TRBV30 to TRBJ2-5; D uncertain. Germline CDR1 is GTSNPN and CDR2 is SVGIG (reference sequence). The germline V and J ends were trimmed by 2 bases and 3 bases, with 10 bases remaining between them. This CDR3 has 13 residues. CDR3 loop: CAWSPGAEETQYF. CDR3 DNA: TGTGCCTGGAGTCCAGGCGCAGAAGAGACCCAGTACTTC.

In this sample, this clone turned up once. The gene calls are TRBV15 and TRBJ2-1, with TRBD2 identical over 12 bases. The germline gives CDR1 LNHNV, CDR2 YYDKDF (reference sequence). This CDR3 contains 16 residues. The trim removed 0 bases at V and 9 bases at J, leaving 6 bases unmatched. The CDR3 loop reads CATSRDRLAGAAEQFF. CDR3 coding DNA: TGTGCCACCAGCAGAGATCGACTAGCGGGAGCTGCTGAGCAGTTCTTC.

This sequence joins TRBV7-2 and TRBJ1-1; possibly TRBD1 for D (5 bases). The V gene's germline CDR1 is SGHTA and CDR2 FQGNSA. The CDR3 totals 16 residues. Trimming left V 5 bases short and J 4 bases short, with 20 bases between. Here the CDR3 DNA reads TGTGCCAGCAGCCCAGGTGGGGGGGGATATAGCACTGAAGCTTTCTTT. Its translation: CASSPGGGGYSTEAFF.

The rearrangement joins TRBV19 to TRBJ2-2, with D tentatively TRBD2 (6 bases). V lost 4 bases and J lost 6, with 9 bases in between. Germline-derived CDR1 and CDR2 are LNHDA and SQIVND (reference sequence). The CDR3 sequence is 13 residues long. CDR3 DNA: TGTGCCAGTAGTAGAAGGGAGGCCGGGGAGCTGTTTTTT. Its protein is CASSRREAGELFF.

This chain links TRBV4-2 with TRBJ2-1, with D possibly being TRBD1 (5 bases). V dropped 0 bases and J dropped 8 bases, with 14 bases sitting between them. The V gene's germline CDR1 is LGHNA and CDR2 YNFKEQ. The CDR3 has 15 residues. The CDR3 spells CASSQESNKGYEQFF. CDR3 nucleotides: TGTGCCAGCAGCCAAGAGAGTAATAAGGGGTATGAGCAGTTCTTC.

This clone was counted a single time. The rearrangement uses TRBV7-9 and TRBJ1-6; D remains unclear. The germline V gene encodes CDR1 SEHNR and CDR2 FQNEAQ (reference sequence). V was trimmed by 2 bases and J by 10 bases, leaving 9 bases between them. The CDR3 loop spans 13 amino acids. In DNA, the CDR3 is TGTGCCAGCAGCTTACGCGGGCACTCACCCCTCCACTTT. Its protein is CASSLRGHSPLHF.

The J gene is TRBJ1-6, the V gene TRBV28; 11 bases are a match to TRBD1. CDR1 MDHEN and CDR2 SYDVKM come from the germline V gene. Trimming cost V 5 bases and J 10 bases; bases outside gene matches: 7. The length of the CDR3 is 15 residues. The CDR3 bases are TGTGCCAGCAGTGGGCGGACAGGGGGCAAATCACCCCTCCACTTT. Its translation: CASSGRTGGKSPLHF.

The CDR3: CASSLARGGSSYEQYF. The CDR3 DNA reads TGTGCCAGCAGCTTAGCCCGGGGGGGTAGCTCCTACGAGCAGTACTTC. The chain employs TRBV7-8 and TRBJ2-7; 8 bases match TRBD2. CDR3 length equals 16 residues. Unmatched junction bases numbered 4, after V lost 0 bases and J lost 0 bases. The germline V gene encodes CDR1 SGHVS and CDR2 FQNEAQ.

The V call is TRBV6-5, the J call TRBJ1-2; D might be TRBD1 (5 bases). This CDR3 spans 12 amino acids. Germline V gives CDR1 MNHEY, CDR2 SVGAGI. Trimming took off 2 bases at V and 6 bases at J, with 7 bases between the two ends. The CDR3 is CASSYQGNGYTF. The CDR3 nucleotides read TGTGCCAGCAGTTACCAGGGTAATGGCTACACCTTC.

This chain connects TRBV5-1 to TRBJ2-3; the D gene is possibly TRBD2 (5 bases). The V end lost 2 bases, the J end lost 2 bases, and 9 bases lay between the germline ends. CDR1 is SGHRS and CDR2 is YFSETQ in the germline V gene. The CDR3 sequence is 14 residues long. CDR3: CASSLLDSTDTQYF. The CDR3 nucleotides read TGCGCCAGCAGCTTACTAGACTCCACAGATACGCAGTATTTT.

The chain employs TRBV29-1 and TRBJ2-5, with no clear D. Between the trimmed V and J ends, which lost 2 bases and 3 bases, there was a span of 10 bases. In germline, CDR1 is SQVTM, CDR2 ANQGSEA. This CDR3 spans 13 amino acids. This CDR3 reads CSVERGAEETQYF. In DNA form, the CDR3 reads TGCAGCGTTGAAAGAGGCGCCGAAGAGACCCAGTACTTC.

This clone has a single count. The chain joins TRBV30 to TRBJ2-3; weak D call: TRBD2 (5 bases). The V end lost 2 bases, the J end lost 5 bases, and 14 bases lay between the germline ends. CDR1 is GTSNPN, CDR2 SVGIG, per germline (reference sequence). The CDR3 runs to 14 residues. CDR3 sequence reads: CAWSLGVGEDTQYF. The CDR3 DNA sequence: TGTGCCTGGAGTTTGGGAGTTGGAGAAGATACGCAGTATTTT.